The rows below give T cell receptor beta chains drawn from one sample of a study of blood T cells in healthy people across ages. TCRdb ran MiXCR on the 5' RACE reads and lists one entry per CDR3 protein. Altogether about 1.1 million distinct CDR3 sequences are present, around two fifths being singletons, with the ten largest covering roughly 14%. The sequenced material came from blood. These receptor sequences come from a man between 18 and 35 years old in good health. The CDR3 runs from the conserved cysteine through the conserved F or W. D genes are given only for firm matches. Clone size is given for some rows only: seen once, a few or many times, or a class if the clone is expanded.

cdr3_aa	cdr3_nt	clone_size	v_call	d_call	j_call
CASSLFFTGGEQYF	TGTGCCAGCAGCTTATTCTTCACAGGGGGCGAGCAGTACTTC	few	TRBV7-6	TRBD1	TRBJ2-7
CASSLVTGDSYGYTF	TGTGCCAGCAGTTTGGTGACAGGCGATAGCTATGGCTACACCTTC	.	TRBV28	.	TRBJ1-2
CASSHIATGGYRGYTF	TGTGCCAGCAGTCATATAGCGACAGGGGGCTATAGGGGCTACACCTTC	.	TRBV6-5	TRBD1	TRBJ1-2
CASSRGLEGTEAFF	TGTGCCAGCAGCCGTGGACTGGAGGGGACTGAAGCTTTCTTT	.	TRBV6-5	.	TRBJ1-1
CASSFPGDMNEQYF	TGTGCCAGCAGCTTCCCAGGGGATATGAATGAGCAGTACTTC	few	TRBV11-2	.	TRBJ2-7
CASSYSDNPYEQYF	TGTGCCAGCAGTTACTCGGACAACCCCTACGAGCAGTACTTC	.	TRBV6-2/TRBV6-3	.	TRBJ2-7
CAISVEGADDGYTF	TGTGCCATCAGTGTGGAGGGGGCTGACGATGGCTACACCTTC	few	TRBV10-3	TRBD1	TRBJ1-2
CATSRPSGGGYTF	TGTGCCACCAGCAGACCCAGTGGTGGCGGCTACACCTTC	.	TRBV15	.	TRBJ1-2
CASSPKSSVRTDTQYF	TGTGCCAGCAGCCCTAAATCTAGCGTTCGGACAGATACGCAGTATTTT	.	TRBV7-6	.	TRBJ2-3
CASSFMSGESETQYF	TGTGCCAGCAGTTTTATGTCGGGGGAGAGCGAGACCCAGTACTTC	.	TRBV12-3/TRBV12-4	.	TRBJ2-5
CASSWDEADEQFF	TGTGCCAGCAGTTGGGATGAGGCAGATGAGCAGTTCTTC	few	TRBV6-2/TRBV6-3	.	TRBJ2-1
CSVRTGVGNEQFF	TGCAGCGTTAGGACAGGGGTGGGGAATGAGCAGTTCTTC	.	TRBV29-1	TRBD1	TRBJ2-1
CASSTTSAYSDTQYF	TGTGCCAGCAGCACGACTAGCGCCTACTCAGATACGCAGTATTTT	.	TRBV7-2	TRBD2	TRBJ2-3
CASSLAIGYEAFF	TGTGCCAGCAGCTTAGCTATAGGGTACGAAGCTTTCTTT	.	TRBV7-2	.	TRBJ1-1
CSAPTGRGNNEQYF	TGCAGTGCTCCAACAGGGAGGGGAAACAATGAGCAGTACTTC	few	TRBV20-1	.	TRBJ2-7
CASSDGHAYEQYF	TGTGCCAGCAGTGACGGACACGCCTATGAGCAGTACTTC	.	TRBV6-2/TRBV6-3	.	TRBJ2-7
CASSLRAGLRTDTQYF	TGTGCCAGCAGCTTACGAGCGGGGCTACGCACAGATACGCAGTATTTT	few	TRBV7-2	TRBD2	TRBJ2-3
CASSRLGTNTGELFF	TGTGCCAGCAGCCGACTGGGGACGAACACCGGGGAGCTGTTTTTT	.	TRBV7-8	.	TRBJ2-2
CASSNGPEQETQYF	TGCGCCAGCAGCAACGGACCAGAACAAGAGACCCAGTACTTC	few	TRBV5-1	.	TRBJ2-5
CASSLGGGGQDAPRNNEQFF	TGTGCCAGCAGCTTAGGCGGGGGTGGCCAGGACGCACCCCGGAACAATGAGCAGTTCTTC	few	TRBV11-1	TRBD2	TRBJ2-1
CASSYLADYNEQFF	TGTGCCAGCAGTTACTTGGCGGATTACAATGAGCAGTTCTTC	few	TRBV6-6	.	TRBJ2-1
CASSEGTGVDEAFF	TGTGCCAGCAGTGAAGGGACAGGGGTGGATGAAGCTTTCTTT	few	TRBV2	TRBD1	TRBJ1-1
CASSLKPGQGFLYEQYF	TGTGCCAGCAGCCTCAAGCCGGGACAGGGATTTCTCTACGAGCAGTACTTC	.	TRBV9	TRBD1	TRBJ2-7
CASSKLTRPGPRINEQYF	TGTGCCAGCAGCAAATTAACCCGACCGGGACCCCGGATCAATGAGCAGTACTTC	.	TRBV7-9	.	TRBJ2-7
CASSQVGVSNQPQHF	TGCGCCAGCAGCCAAGTAGGGGTTAGCAATCAGCCCCAGCATTTT	few	TRBV4-1	.	TRBJ1-5
CASSPTGTGDAYGYTF	TGCGCCAGCAGCCCAACCGGGACAGGGGACGCGTATGGCTACACCTTC	.	TRBV4-1	TRBD1	TRBJ1-2
CSVEDFPTTPNTDTQYF	TGCAGCGTTGAAGATTTTCCGACAACACCTAACACAGATACGCAGTATTTT	.	TRBV29-1	.	TRBJ2-3